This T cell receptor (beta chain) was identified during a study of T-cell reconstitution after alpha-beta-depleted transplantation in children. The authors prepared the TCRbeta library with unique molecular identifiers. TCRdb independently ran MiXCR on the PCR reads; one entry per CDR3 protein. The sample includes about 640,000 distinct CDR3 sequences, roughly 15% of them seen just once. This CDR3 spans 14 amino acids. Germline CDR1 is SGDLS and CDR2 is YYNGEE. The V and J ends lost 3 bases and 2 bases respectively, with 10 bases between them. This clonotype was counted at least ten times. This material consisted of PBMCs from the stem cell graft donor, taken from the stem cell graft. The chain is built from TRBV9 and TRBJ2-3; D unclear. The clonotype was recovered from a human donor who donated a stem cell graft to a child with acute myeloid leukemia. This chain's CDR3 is CASSDGSSTDTQYF. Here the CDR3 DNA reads TGTGCCAGCAGCGACGGAAGTTCCACAGATACGCAGTATTTT.